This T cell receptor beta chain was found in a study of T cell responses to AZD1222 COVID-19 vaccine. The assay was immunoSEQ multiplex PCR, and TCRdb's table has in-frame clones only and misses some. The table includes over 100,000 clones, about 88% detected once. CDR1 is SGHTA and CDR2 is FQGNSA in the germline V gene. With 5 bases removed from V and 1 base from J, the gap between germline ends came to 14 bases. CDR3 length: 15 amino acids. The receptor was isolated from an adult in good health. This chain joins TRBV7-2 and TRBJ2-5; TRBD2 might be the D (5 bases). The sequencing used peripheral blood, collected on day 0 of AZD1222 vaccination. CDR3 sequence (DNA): TGTGCCAGCAGCCTACCTACACTAGGCCAAGAGACCCAGTACTTC. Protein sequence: CASSLPTLGQETQYF.